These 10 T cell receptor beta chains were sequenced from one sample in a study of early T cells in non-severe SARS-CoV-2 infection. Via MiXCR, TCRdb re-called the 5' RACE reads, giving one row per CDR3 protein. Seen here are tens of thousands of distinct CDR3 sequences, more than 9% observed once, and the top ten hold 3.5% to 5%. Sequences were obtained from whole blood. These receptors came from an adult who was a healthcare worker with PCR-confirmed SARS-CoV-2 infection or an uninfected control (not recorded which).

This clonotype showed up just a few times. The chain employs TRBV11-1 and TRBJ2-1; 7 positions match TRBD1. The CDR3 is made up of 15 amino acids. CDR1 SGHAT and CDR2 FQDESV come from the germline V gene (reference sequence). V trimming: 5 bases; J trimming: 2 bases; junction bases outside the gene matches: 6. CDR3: CASSGDRVTYNEQFF. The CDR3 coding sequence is TGTGCCAGCAGCGGAGACAGGGTCACCTACAATGAGCAGTTCTTC.

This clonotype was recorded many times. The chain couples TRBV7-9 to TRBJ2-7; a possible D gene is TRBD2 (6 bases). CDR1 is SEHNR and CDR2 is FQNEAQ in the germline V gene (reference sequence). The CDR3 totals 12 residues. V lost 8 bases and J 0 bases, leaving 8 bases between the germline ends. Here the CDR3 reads CASAGSSYEQYF. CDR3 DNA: TGTGCCAGCGCGGGATCCTCCTACGAGCAGTACTTC.

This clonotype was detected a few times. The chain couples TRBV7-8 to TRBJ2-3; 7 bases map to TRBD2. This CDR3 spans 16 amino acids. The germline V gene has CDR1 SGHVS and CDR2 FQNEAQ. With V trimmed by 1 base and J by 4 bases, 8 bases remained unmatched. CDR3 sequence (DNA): TGTGCCAGCAGCTTAGTCGGGGGAGGGAGCGCAGATACGCAGTATTTT. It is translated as CASSLVGGGSADTQYF.

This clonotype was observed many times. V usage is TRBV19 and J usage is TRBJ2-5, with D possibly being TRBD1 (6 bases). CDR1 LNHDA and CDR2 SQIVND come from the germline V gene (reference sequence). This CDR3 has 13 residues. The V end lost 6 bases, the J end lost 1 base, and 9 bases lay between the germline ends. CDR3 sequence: CASRRDTQETQYF. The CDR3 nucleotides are TGTGCCAGTAGGAGGGACACCCAAGAGACCCAGTACTTC.

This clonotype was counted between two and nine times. CDR3: CASSSLEGGRKAEKLFF. Here the CDR3 DNA reads TGCGCCAGCAGCTCTCTTGAGGGAGGGAGAAAGGCTGAAAAACTGTTTTTT. V and J are TRBV5-1 and TRBJ1-4; D remains ambiguous. The CDR3 consists of 17 residues. In germline, CDR1 is SGHRS, CDR2 YFSETQ. V lost 3 bases, J lost 7 bases, and 22 bases lay in between. Drawing the rest from reference TRBV5-1 and TRBJ1-4, the complete variable domain is KAGVTQTPRYLIKTRGQQVTLSCSPISGHRSVSWYQQTPGQGLQFLFEYFSETQRNKGNFPGRFSGRQFSNSRSEMNVSTLELGDSALYLCASSSLEGGRKAEKLFFGSGTQLSVL.

The CDR3 coding sequence is TGTGCCAGCAGCCCACGGACTAGCGGGATCGCTGAGCAGTACTTC. Its protein product is CASSPRTSGIAEQYF. The V gene is TRBV27, the J gene TRBJ2-7; the match to TRBD2 covers 12 bases. Looked up from germline, CDR1 is MNHEY and CDR2 is SMNVEV (reference sequence). CDR3 length: 15 amino acids. With 6 bases clipped from V and 7 bases from J, the junction kept 10 bases outside the gene matches.

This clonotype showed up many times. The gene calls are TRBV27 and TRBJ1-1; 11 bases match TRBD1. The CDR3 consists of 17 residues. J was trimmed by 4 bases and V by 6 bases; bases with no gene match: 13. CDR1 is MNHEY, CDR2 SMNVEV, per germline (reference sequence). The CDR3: CASRPQDRGRFGTEAFF. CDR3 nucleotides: TGTGCCAGCAGACCCCAGGACAGGGGGCGTTTCGGCACTGAAGCTTTCTTT.

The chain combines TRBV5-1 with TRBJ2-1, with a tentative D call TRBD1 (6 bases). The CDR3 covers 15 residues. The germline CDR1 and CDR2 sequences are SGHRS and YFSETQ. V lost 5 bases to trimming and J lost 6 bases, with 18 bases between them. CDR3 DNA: TGCGCCAGCAGAACCGGGACATCGTCTATCAATGAGCAGTTCTTC. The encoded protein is CASRTGTSSINEQFF.

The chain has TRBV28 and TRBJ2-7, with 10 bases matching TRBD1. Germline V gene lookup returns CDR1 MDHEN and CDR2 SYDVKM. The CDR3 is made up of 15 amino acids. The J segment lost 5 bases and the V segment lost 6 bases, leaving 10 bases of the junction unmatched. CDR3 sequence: CASSLPGQGWNEQYF. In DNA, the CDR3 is TGTGCCAGCAGCTTGCCGGGACAGGGGTGGAACGAGCAGTACTTC.

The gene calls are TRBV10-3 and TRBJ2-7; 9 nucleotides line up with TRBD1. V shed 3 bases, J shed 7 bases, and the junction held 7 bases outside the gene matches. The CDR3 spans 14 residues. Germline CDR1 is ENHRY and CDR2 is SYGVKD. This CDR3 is CAISDRGTGWEQYF. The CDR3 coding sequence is TGTGCCATCAGTGACCGTGGGACAGGGTGGGAGCAGTACTTC.